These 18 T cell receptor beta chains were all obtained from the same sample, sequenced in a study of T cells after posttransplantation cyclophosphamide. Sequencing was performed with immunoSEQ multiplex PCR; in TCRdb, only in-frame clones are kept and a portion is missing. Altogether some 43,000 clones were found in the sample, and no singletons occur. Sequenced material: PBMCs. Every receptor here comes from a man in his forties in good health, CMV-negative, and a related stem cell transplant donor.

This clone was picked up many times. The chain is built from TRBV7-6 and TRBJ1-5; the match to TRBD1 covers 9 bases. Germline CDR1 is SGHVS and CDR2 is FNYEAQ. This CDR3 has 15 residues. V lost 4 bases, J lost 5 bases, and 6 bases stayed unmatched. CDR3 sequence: CASSSNTGGDQPQHF. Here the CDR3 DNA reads TGTGCCAGCAGCTCCAACACAGGGGGCGATCAGCCCCAGCATTTT.

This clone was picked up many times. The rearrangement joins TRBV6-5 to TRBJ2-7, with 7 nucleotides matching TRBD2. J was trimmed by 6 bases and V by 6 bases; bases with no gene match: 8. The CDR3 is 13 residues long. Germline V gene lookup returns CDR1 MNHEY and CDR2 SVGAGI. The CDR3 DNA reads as TGTGCCAGCAGCCTGGGGGGGGTGGGCGAGCAGTACTTC. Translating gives CASSLGGVGEQYF.

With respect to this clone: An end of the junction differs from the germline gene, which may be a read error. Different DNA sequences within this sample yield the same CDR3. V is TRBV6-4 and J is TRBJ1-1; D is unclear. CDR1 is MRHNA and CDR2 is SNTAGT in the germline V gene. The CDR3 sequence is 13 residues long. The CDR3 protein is CASKKEMNTEAFF. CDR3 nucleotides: TGTGCTAGCAAGAAGGAGATGAACACTGAAGCTTTCTTT.

The CDR3 spells CASSVVAGGTDTQYF. The CDR3 nucleotides are TGTGCCAGCAGCGTAGTCGCGGGGGGCACAGATACGCAGTATTTT. This chain links TRBV9 with TRBJ2-3, with 7 nucleotides matching TRBD2. Germline assignment: CDR1 SGDLS and CDR2 YYNGEE. V dropped 0 bases and J dropped 1; count of bases not matched to a gene: 2. The CDR3 is made up of 15 amino acids.

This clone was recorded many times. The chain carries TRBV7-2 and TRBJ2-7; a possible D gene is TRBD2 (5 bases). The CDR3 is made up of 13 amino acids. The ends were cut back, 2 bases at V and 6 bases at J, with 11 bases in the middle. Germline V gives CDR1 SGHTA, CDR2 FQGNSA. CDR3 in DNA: TGTGCCAGCAGCTTATCCGGGGATGGCGAGCAGTACTTC. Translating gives CASSLSGDGEQYF.

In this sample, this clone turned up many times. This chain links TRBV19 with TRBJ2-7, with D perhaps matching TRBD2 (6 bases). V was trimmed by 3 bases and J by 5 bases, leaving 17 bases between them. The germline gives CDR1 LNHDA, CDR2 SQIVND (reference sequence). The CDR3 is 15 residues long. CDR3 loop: CASSMSRGRLDEQYF. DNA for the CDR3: TGTGCCAGTAGTATGTCTCGGGGGAGGTTAGACGAGCAGTACTTC.

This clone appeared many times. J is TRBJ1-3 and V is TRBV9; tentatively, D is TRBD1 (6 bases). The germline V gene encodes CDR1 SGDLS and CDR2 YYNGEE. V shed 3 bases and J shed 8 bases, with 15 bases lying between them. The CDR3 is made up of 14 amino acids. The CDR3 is CASSDPGGGHTIYF. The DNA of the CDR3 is TGTGCCAGCAGCGACCCTGGGGGGGGCCACACCATATATTTT.

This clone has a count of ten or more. In DNA form, the CDR3 reads TGTGCCAGCAGTGGGCCCACAGAAAACACTGAAGCTTTCTTT. Translated, it gives CASSGPTENTEAFF. V is TRBV2 and J is TRBJ1-1; no firm D call. CDR1 SNHLY and CDR2 FYNNEI come from the germline V gene. The CDR3 extends over 14 amino acids. The V gene lost 4 bases and the J gene lost 2 bases, with 11 bases spanning the gap.

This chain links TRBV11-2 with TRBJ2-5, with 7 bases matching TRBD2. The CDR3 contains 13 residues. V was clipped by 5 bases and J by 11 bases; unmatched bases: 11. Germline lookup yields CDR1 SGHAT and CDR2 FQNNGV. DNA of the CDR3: TGTGCCAGCAGCCCTGGCGGGGGTAATGAGCAGTACTTC. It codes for CASSPGGGNEQYF.

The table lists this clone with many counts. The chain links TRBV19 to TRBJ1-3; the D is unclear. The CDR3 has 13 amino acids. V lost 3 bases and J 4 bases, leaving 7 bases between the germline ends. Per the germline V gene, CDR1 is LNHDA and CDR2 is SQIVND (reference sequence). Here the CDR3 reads CASSIGRGNTIYF. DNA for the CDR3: TGTGCCAGTAGTATTGGCAGGGGAAACACCATATATTTT.

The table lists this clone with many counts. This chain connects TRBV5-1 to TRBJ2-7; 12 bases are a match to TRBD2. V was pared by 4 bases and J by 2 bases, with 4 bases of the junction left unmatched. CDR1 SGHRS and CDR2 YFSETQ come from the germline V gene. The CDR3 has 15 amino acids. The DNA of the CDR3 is TGCGCCAGCAGCCCGCGGACTAGCGGGGCCTACGAGCAGTACTTC. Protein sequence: CASSPRTSGAYEQYF.

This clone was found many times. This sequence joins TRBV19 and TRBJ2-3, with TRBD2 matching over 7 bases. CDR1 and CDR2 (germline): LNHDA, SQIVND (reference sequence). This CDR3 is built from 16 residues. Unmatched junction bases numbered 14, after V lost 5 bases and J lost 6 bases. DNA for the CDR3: TGTGCCAGTAGTCCCCCGGTTGGGGGGGGGTCGGATACGCAGTATTTT. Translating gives CASSPPVGGGSDTQYF.

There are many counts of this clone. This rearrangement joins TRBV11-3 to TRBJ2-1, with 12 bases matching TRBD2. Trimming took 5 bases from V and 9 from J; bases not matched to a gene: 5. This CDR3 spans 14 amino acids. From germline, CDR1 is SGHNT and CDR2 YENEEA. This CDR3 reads CASSVTSGSFEQFF. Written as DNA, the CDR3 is TGTGCCAGCAGCGTGACTAGCGGGAGCTTTGAGCAGTTCTTC.

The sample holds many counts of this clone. In DNA, the CDR3 is TGTGCCAGCAGCTTGGAGGTTCGGGATTATGGCTACACCTTC. Residues: CASSLEVRDYGYTF. The chain carries TRBV5-5 and TRBJ1-2; D remains ambiguous. There are 14 residues in the CDR3. Between the trimmed V and J ends, which lost 0 bases and 5 bases, there was a span of 11 bases. From germline, CDR1 is SGHKS and CDR2 YYEKEE (reference sequence).

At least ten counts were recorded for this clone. This chain's CDR3 is CASSDSRQGDTEAFF. CDR3 DNA sequence: TGTGCCAGCAGTGATAGTAGACAGGGGGACACTGAAGCTTTCTTT. The rearrangement joins TRBV25-1 to TRBJ1-1, with 9 bases matching TRBD1. The J segment lost 3 bases and the V segment lost 3 bases, leaving 5 bases of the junction unmatched. The CDR3 extends over 15 amino acids. From germline, CDR1 is MGHDK and CDR2 SYGVNS.

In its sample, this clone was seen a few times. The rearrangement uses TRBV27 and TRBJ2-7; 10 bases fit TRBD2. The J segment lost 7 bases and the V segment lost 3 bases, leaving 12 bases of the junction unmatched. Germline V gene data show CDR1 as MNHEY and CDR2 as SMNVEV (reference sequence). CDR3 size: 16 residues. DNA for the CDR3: TGTGCCAGCAGTTTGTCCGTGGCTAGCGGGAGCGGTGAGCAGTACTTC. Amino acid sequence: CASSLSVASGSGEQYF.

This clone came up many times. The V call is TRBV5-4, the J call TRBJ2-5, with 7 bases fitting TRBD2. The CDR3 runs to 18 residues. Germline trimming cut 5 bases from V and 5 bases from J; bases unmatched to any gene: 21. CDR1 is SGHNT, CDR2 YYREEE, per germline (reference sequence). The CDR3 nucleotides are TGTGCCAGCAGGAAGGGGTCGAGGGAGGGCCCGTTCGCCGAGACCCAGTACTTC. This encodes CASRKGSREGPFAETQYF.

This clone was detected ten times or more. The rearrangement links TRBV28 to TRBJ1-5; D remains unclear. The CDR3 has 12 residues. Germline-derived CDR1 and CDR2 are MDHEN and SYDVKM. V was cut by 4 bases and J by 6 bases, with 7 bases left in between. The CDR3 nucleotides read TGTGCCAGCAGTTGGGCTGGTCAGCCCCAGCATTTT. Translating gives CASSWAGQPQHF. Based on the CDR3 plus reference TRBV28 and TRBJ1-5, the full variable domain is DVKVTQSSRYLVKRTGEKVFLECVQDMDHENMFWYRQDPGLGLRLIYFSYDVKMKEKGDIPEGYSVSREKKERFSLILESASTNQTSMYLCASSWAGQPQHFGDGTRLSIL.